These 27 T cell receptor beta chains were sequenced from one sample in a study of blood T cell repertoires in COVID-19. Generated by immunoSEQ multiplex PCR, the TCRdb table keeps only in-frame clones and is missing some. The sample has more than 65,000 clones, around 91% seen once. Specimen: peripheral blood. Every receptor here comes from a human donor in a cohort sampled during active COVID-19.

This CDR3 reads CASSGGQGANVLTF. CDR3 nucleotides: TGTGCCAGCAGTGGGGGACAGGGGGCCAACGTCCTGACTTTC. This sequence joins TRBV2 and TRBJ2-6; TRBD1 matches at 7 bases. V trimming: 4 bases; J trimming: 4 bases; junction bases outside the gene matches: 1. This CDR3 is 14 amino acids long. Looked up from germline, CDR1 is SNHLY and CDR2 is FYNNEI. The variable domain in full, with the rest retrieved from reference TRBV2 and TRBJ2-6, is EPEVTQTPSHQVTQMGQEVILRCVPISNHLYFYWYRQILGQKVEFLVSFYNNEISEKSEIFDDQFSVERPDGSNFTLKIRSTKLEDSAMYFCASSGGQGANVLTFGAGSRLTVL.

The V call is TRBV7-9, the J call TRBJ1-5, with TRBD1 identical over 11 bases. The V gene's germline CDR1 is SEHNR and CDR2 FQNEAQ (reference sequence). V shed 3 bases, J shed 2 bases, and the junction held 12 bases outside the gene matches. This CDR3 has 19 residues. CDR3 protein: CASSFKDRGHSDGNQPQHF. The CDR3 region has the DNA TGTGCCAGCAGCTTCAAGGACAGGGGGCATTCGGACGGCAATCAGCCCCAGCATTTT. Filled out from reference TRBV7-9 and TRBJ1-5, the complete variable domain reads DTGVSQNPRHKITKRGQNVTFRCDPISEHNRLYWYRQTLGQGPEFLTYFQNEAQLEKSRLLSDRFSAERPKGSFSTLEIQRTEQGDSAMYLCASSFKDRGHSDGNQPQHFGDGTRLSIL.

This clone was recorded a few times. The V call is TRBV9, the J call TRBJ1-2; D call uncertain. The germline CDR1 and CDR2 sequences are SGDLS and YYNGEE. The CDR3 has 15 residues. Trimming left V 0 bases short and J 4 bases short, with 13 bases between. The CDR3 DNA reads as TGTGCCAGCAGCGTAGCTAGGAGAGGCGGCTATGGCTACACCTTC. Amino acid sequence: CASSVARRGGYGYTF.

V and J are TRBV5-4 and TRBJ2-7; D is ambiguous. The CDR3 is 14 amino acids. Trimming removed 4 bases at V and 4 bases at J, with 15 bases between. CDR1 is SGHNT and CDR2 is YYREEE in the germline V gene (reference sequence). CDR3 protein: CASSLGDTDYEQYF. CDR3 coding DNA: TGTGCCAGCAGCCTGGGCGACACAGATTACGAGCAGTACTTC. The variable domain in full, completed from reference TRBV5-4 and TRBJ2-7, reads ETGVTQSPTHLIKTRGQQVTLRCSSQSGHNTVSWYQQALGQGPQFIFQYYREEENGRGNFPPRFSGLQFPNYSSELNVNALELDDSALYLCASSLGDTDYEQYFGPGTRLTVT.

J is TRBJ1-1 and V is TRBV18, with TRBD1 as a possible D gene (5 bases). The V gene's germline CDR1 is KGHSH and CDR2 LQKENI. There are 14 residues in the CDR3. V gave up 6 bases and J gave up 4 bases, with 15 bases separating them. The CDR3 loop reads CASSITLGVTEAFF. DNA for the CDR3: TGTGCCAGCTCGATCACCCTAGGGGTCACTGAAGCTTTCTTT.

The J gene is TRBJ1-2, the V gene TRBV12-3 or TRBV12-4; TRBD1 agrees at 9 bases. The CDR3 has 13 amino acids. V shed 4 bases, J shed 6 bases, and the junction held 3 bases outside the gene matches. DNA for the CDR3: TGTGCCAGCAGTTCGGGACAGGGTCATGGCTACACCTTC. Translation gives CASSSGQGHGYTF.

This sequence joins TRBV27 and TRBJ1-4; the match to TRBD1 covers 10 bases. The CDR3 sequence is 13 residues long. V trimming: 5 bases; J trimming: 10 bases; junction bases outside the gene matches: 4. From germline, CDR1 is MNHEY and CDR2 SMNVEV (reference sequence). The CDR3 loop reads CASSPGQGGKLFF. The CDR3 region has the DNA TGTGCCAGCAGTCCTGGACAGGGGGGAAAACTGTTTTTT.

V and J are TRBV27 and TRBJ1-2, with D tentatively TRBD1 (5 bases). There are 13 residues in the CDR3. In germline, CDR1 is MNHEY, CDR2 SMNVEV (reference sequence). The V end was cut by 6 bases, the J end by 6 bases, with 14 bases between. The CDR3 here is CASSRQNENGYTF. CDR3 nucleotides: TGTGCCAGCAGCAGACAGAATGAGAATGGCTACACCTTC.

This chain uses TRBV28 with TRBJ1-1, with D unresolved. The length of the CDR3 is 12 residues. Germline loops: CDR1 MDHEN, CDR2 SYDVKM. The V end lost 8 bases, the J end lost 5 bases, and 12 bases lay between the germline ends. DNA for the CDR3: TGTGCCAGCTGGAGGGAGAGGACTGAAGCTTTCTTT. Protein product: CASWRERTEAFF.

V and J are TRBV7-9 and TRBJ1-1; D perhaps matches TRBD1 (5 bases). This CDR3 is built from 18 residues. The V gene's germline CDR1 is SEHNR and CDR2 FQNEAQ (reference sequence). Deletions cut 3 bases from V and 3 bases from J, with 23 bases between. CDR3 region: CASSFLGDFPSRDTEAFF. The CDR3, as DNA: TGTGCCAGCAGCTTCTTGGGGGACTTCCCATCGCGGGACACTGAAGCTTTCTTT.

The V gene is TRBV5-1, the J gene TRBJ1-4; 8 bases line up with TRBD1. The CDR3 spans 15 residues. J gave up 4 bases and V 0 bases, and 2 bases lay outside the gene matches. Germline V gene data show CDR1 as SGHRS and CDR2 as YFSETQ. DNA for the CDR3: TGCGCCAGCAGCTTGGAGACAGGGGATAATGAAAAACTGTTTTTT. Its translation: CASSLETGDNEKLFF.

This clone turned up a few times. This chain joins TRBV5-1 and TRBJ2-5; D might be TRBD2 (7 bases). Trimming took off 2 bases at V and 5 bases at J, with 13 bases between the two ends. This CDR3 has 14 residues. CDR1 and CDR2 from the germline V gene are SGHRS and YFSETQ. The CDR3 reads CASSFTGGEETQYF. The CDR3 bases are TGCGCCAGCAGCTTCACGGGGGGCGAGGAGACCCAGTACTTC.

The gene calls are TRBV10-3 and TRBJ2-7, with 11 bases identical to TRBD2. The CDR3 has 16 residues. CDR1 ENHRY and CDR2 SYGVKD come from the germline V gene. V was pared by 0 bases and J by 5 bases, with 6 bases of the junction left unmatched. CDR3: CAISESVAGGPNEQYF. In DNA form, the CDR3 reads TGTGCCATCAGTGAGTCTGTAGCGGGGGGGCCCAACGAGCAGTACTTC.

The chain couples TRBV11-2 to TRBJ1-3; D possibly corresponds to TRBD1 (6 bases). The CDR3 is made up of 18 amino acids. Deletions cut 1 base from V and 0 bases from J, with 16 bases between. The germline gives CDR1 SGHAT, CDR2 FQNNGV. The CDR3, as DNA: TGTGCCAGCAGCTTAGGCCGCAACAGGGCGTACTCTGGAAACACCATATATTTT. Protein sequence: CASSLGRNRAYSGNTIYF. Full variable domain (remainder filled in from reference TRBV11-2 and TRBJ1-3): EAGVAQSPRYKIIEKRQSVAFWCNPISGHATLYWYQQILGQGPKLLIQFQNNGVVDDSQLPKDRFSAERLKGVDSTLKIQPAKLEDSAVYLCASSLGRNRAYSGNTIYFGEGSWLTVV.

V gene TRBV5-6 combines with J gene TRBJ1-4; unclear D gene. The germline gives CDR1 SGHDT, CDR2 YYEEEE. Trimming shortened V by 1 base and J by 10 bases, and 8 bases separated the two germline ends. The CDR3 runs to 12 residues. CDR3 amino acids: CASSLSRGKLFF. The CDR3 bases are TGTGCCAGCAGCTTGTCCCGGGGAAAACTGTTTTTT.

This chain connects TRBV5-1 to TRBJ2-3; 10 nucleotides align to TRBD2. This CDR3 has 15 amino acids. Germline V CDR1 and CDR2: SGHRS, YFSETQ. V was pared by 4 bases and J by 1 base, with 3 bases of the junction left unmatched. The DNA for the CDR3 is TGCGCCAGCAGCCATAGCGGGGGGCGCACAGATACGCAGTATTTT. This gives the protein CASSHSGGRTDTQYF.

V and J are TRBV18 and TRBJ2-7; D may be TRBD1 (5 bases). Between the trimmed V and J ends, which lost 7 bases and 2 bases, there was a span of 15 bases. CDR1 and CDR2 from the germline V gene are KGHSH and LQKENI. The length of the CDR3 is 14 residues. CDR3 coding DNA: TGTGCCAGCTTCTCCACGGACAAGGCCTACGAGCAGTACTTC. This gives the protein CASFSTDKAYEQYF.

This chain joins TRBV27 and TRBJ1-1; D call uncertain. Trimming pared 8 bases from V and 6 bases from J, leaving 13 bases between. Per germline, CDR1 MNHEY and CDR2 SMNVEV (reference sequence). The CDR3 consists of 12 residues. The CDR3 region is CASGGMRAEAFF. CDR3 sequence (DNA): TGTGCCAGCGGCGGGATGAGGGCTGAAGCTTTCTTT.

A few counts support this clone. The rearrangement links TRBV12-3 or TRBV12-4 to TRBJ2-7, with D possibly matching TRBD1 (6 bases). V was shortened by 4 bases and J by 3 bases, with 7 bases between the two germline ends. The CDR3 spans 12 residues. The CDR3 DNA sequence: TGTGCCAGCAGTTCGGACAGCTACGAGCAGTACTTC. It translates to CASSSDSYEQYF.

The chain links TRBV4-3 to TRBJ1-5, with D possibly TRBD1 on 6 matching bases. Per germline, CDR1 LGHNA and CDR2 YSLEER. Trimming left V 0 bases short and J 4 bases short, with 10 bases between. The CDR3 is 15 amino acids. In DNA, the CDR3 is TGCGCCAGCAGCCAAGATGGACAGATTAATCAGCCCCAGCATTTT. Its translation is CASSQDGQINQPQHF.

The chain uses TRBV7-3 and TRBJ1-2; 7 bases are shared with TRBD1. CDR1 and CDR2 from the germline V gene are SGHTA and FQGTGA. The CDR3 runs 16 residues. V dropped 5 bases and J dropped 4; count of bases not matched to a gene: 13. The CDR3 DNA reads as TGTGCCAGCAGCCCCACCCCAGGGGGTACAAGCTATGGCTACACCTTC. Its translation is CASSPTPGGTSYGYTF.

The rearrangement uses TRBV5-6 and TRBJ1-1; D possibly corresponds to TRBD1 (6 bases). V lost 1 base to trimming and J lost 4 bases, with 17 bases between them. In germline, CDR1 is SGHDT, CDR2 YYEEEE. This CDR3 has 16 residues. The CDR3 bases are TGTGCCAGCAGCTTGTCATTCGGGGGGCAGGGCACTGAAGCTTTCTTT. Protein sequence: CASSLSFGGQGTEAFF.

This chain uses TRBV18 with TRBJ2-7; TRBD1 might be the D (5 bases). Per the germline V gene, CDR1 is KGHSH and CDR2 is LQKENI. This CDR3 comprises 16 residues. The V end was cut by 0 bases, the J end by 2 bases, with 14 bases between. The DNA for the CDR3 is TGTGCCAGCTCACCACCGATCTTTCCAGGGCCCTACGAGCAGTACTTC. Translated: CASSPPIFPGPYEQYF.

V is TRBV6-4 and J is TRBJ2-6; D gene uncertain. Per the germline V gene, CDR1 is MRHNA and CDR2 is SNTAGT. Deletions cut 2 bases from V and 0 bases from J, with 5 bases between. The CDR3 is made up of 15 amino acids. CDR3 residues: CASSDESSGANVLTF. In nucleotides, the CDR3 is TGTGCCAGCAGTGACGAGAGCTCTGGGGCCAACGTCCTGACTTTC.

The chain joins TRBV9 to TRBJ1-4, with 7 bases fitting TRBD1. The germline V gene has CDR1 SGDLS and CDR2 YYNGEE. J was trimmed by 4 bases and V by 0 bases; bases with no gene match: 3. This CDR3 has 15 amino acids. This chain's CDR3 is CASSVEGAYNEKLFF. The CDR3 DNA is TGTGCCAGCAGCGTAGAGGGGGCCTATAATGAAAAACTGTTTTTT. Supplemented by reference TRBV9 and TRBJ1-4, the full variable domain reads DSGVTQTPKHLITATGQRVTLRCSPRSGDLSVYWYQQSLDQGLQFLIQYYNGEERAKGNILERFSAQQFPDLHSELNLSSLELGDSALYFCASSVEGAYNEKLFFGSGTQLSVL.

The chain joins TRBV24-1 to TRBJ2-7; a weak D match, TRBD2 (6 bases). CDR3 length equals 13 residues. With 3 bases removed from V and 4 bases from J, the gap between germline ends came to 9 bases. Germline CDR1 and CDR2: KGHDR and SFDVKD. The CDR3 DNA is TGTGCCACCAGTGATGCGGGGAGTTACGAGCAGTACTTC. Translation: CATSDAGSYEQYF.

The chain uses TRBV10-1 and TRBJ2-7; D is unresolved. V lost 8 bases and J 5 bases, leaving 7 bases between the germline ends. This CDR3 has 10 amino acids. Germline V gene data show CDR1 as WNHNN and CDR2 as SYGVQD (reference sequence). This CDR3 is CASSIHEQYF. Written as DNA, the CDR3 is TGCGCCAGCTCTATCCACGAGCAGTACTTC.